These 6 T cell receptor beta chains came from one sample sequenced in a study of T cells after posttransplantation cyclophosphamide. Here immunoSEQ multiplex PCR was the method, and the copy in TCRdb shows in-frame clones only, minus some. The sample consists of 2,500 to 3,000 clones, roughly four fifths of them appearing once. Sequencing used PBMCs. The receptors stem from a man younger than 40 with a blood cancer, CMV-positive, and with a related stem cell donor.

The chain is built from TRBV7-2 and TRBJ2-6; D is ambiguous. The V and J ends lost 3 bases and 1 base respectively, with 4 bases between them. The CDR3 runs 14 residues. CDR1 SGHTA and CDR2 FQGNSA come from the germline V gene. The CDR3 DNA sequence: TGTGCCAGCAGCTTTAATTCTGGGGCCAACGTCCTGACTTTC. Protein: CASSFNSGANVLTF.

This clone showed up just once. The chain is built from TRBV9 and TRBJ2-7; TRBD1 agrees at 7 bases. Germline V gene lookup returns CDR1 SGDLS and CDR2 YYNGEE. The junction had 10 bases not matched to a gene; V was cut back by 4 bases and J by 3 bases. CDR3 length equals 15 residues. CDR3 residues: CASSLGTEIFYEQYF. In DNA, the CDR3 is TGTGCCAGCAGCCTAGGGACAGAGATATTCTACGAGCAGTACTTC.

This clone showed up just a few times. The chain uses TRBV28 and TRBJ2-7; a possible D gene is TRBD2 (5 bases). Germline CDR1 is MDHEN and CDR2 is SYDVKM. Trimming cost V 2 bases and J 7 bases, with 24 bases left between them. This CDR3 has 17 residues. The CDR3 here is CASSLLVRSKVSGEQYF. The CDR3 nucleotides read TGTGCCAGCAGTTTACTAGTTCGCTCTAAGGTATCGGGGGAGCAGTACTTC.

CDR3 sequence reads: CASSPGQGEGYTF. As DNA, the CDR3 is TGTGCCAGCAGTCCAGGACAGGGGGAAGGCTACACCTTC. V is TRBV28 and J is TRBJ1-2, with 10 bases that match TRBD1. The CDR3 is 13 residues long. The germline V gene encodes CDR1 MDHEN and CDR2 SYDVKM. Trimming cost V 5 bases and J 8 bases; bases outside gene matches: 5.

The chain links TRBV9 to TRBJ2-7; 9 bases match TRBD2. Trimming at V came to 3 bases and at J to 0 bases, leaving 4 bases not matched to a gene. The germline V gene has CDR1 SGDLS and CDR2 YYNGEE. The length of the CDR3 is 15 residues. This CDR3 reads CASSALAGSSYEQYF. CDR3 sequence (DNA): TGTGCCAGCAGCGCCCTAGCGGGAAGCTCCTACGAGCAGTACTTC.

This clone has just a few counts. One junction end disagrees with the germline gene, perhaps due to a read error. V gene TRBV5-6 combines with J gene TRBJ1-6; 9 nucleotides match TRBD1. The CDR3 runs 14 residues. Germline CDR1 is SGHDT and CDR2 is YYEEEE. The CDR3 DNA reads as TGTGCCAGCAGGGACAGGGGTGCCGCGTCCCCCCTCCCCTTT. Its translation: CASRDRGAASPLPF.